The 30 T cell receptor beta chains given below trace back to one sample, sequenced in a study of T-cell memory formation after mild COVID-19. MiXCR, applied by TCRdb to the 5' RACE reads, yields one record per CDR3 protein. This sample carries approximately 250,000 distinct CDR3 sequences, approximately 15% of them seen once, and the ten largest clones take 2.1%. Material for sequencing was PBMCs or a T cell subset sorted from them (not recorded which). The receptors stem from an adult woman who had mild COVID-19 (a few samples of this study predate the infection). Cell type and time point are not known.

This rearrangement joins TRBV7-2 to TRBJ2-3; 13 positions agree with TRBD2. Per germline, CDR1 SGHTA and CDR2 FQGNSA. The V segment lost 3 bases and the J segment 5 bases; nucleotides outside the gene matches: 8. The CDR3 has 17 amino acids. CDR3 sequence: CASSFKTLAGGRDTQYF. In DNA, the CDR3 is TGTGCCAGCAGCTTCAAAACACTAGCGGGAGGGCGAGATACGCAGTATTTT.

This clonotype was recorded at least ten times. The V and J genes are TRBV20-1 and TRBJ2-5, with D maybe TRBD2 (6 bases). Germline-derived CDR1 and CDR2 are DFQATT and SNEGSKA (reference sequence). The CDR3 sequence is 16 residues long. V gave up 0 bases and J gave up 7 bases, with 21 bases separating them. The chain's CDR3 is CSARDTLSGFGGTQYF. CDR3 bases: TGCAGTGCTAGAGATACCCTGAGCGGTTTCGGGGGGACCCAGTACTTC.

In this sample, this clonotype turned up a few times. The V call is TRBV6-2 or TRBV6-3, the J call TRBJ2-3; tentatively, D is TRBD2 (5 bases). Looked up from germline, CDR1 is MNHEY and CDR2 is SVGEGT. CDR3 length equals 16 residues. Trimming stripped 5 bases from V and 0 bases from J, with 15 bases between. DNA for the CDR3: TGTGCCAGCAGTACCCGGCCCTGGACTAGCACAGATACGCAGTATTTT. Protein: CASSTRPWTSTDTQYF.

This clonotype was observed a few times. V usage is TRBV2 and J usage is TRBJ2-1; D gene uncertain. The V and J ends lost 2 bases and 6 bases respectively, with 11 bases between them. Germline loops: CDR1 SNHLY, CDR2 FYNNEI. The CDR3 totals 14 residues. The CDR3: CASSETPAINEQFF. CDR3 nucleotides: TGTGCCAGCAGTGAAACGCCAGCCATCAATGAGCAGTTCTTC.

The chain is built from TRBV10-3 and TRBJ1-3, with D possibly TRBD1 on 6 matching bases. Trimming stripped 6 bases from V and 0 bases from J, with 9 bases between. Germline lookup yields CDR1 ENHRY and CDR2 SYGVKD. The CDR3 loop spans 14 amino acids. This CDR3 is CAISRQVSGNTIYF. The DNA for the CDR3 is TGTGCCATCAGCAGACAGGTCTCTGGAAACACCATATATTTT.

The chain joins TRBV6-2 or TRBV6-3 to TRBJ2-7, with a possible D match to TRBD2 (6 bases). Germline V gene sequence: CDR1 MNHEY, CDR2 SVGEGT. Trimming stripped 5 bases from V and 6 bases from J, with 17 bases between. This CDR3 has 14 residues. For the CDR3, the DNA is TGTGCCAGCAGTCCCCCGGGAGCCGCTCGCGAGCAGTACTTC. This gives the protein CASSPPGAAREQYF.

The sample holds a few counts of this clonotype. V gene TRBV3-1 combines with J gene TRBJ1-1, with D tentatively TRBD1 (6 bases). Trimming took 1 base from V and 7 from J, leaving 13 bases between them. In germline, CDR1 is LGHDT, CDR2 YNNKEL (reference sequence). CDR3 length: 14 amino acids. CDR3 sequence reads: CASSQAIRGSEAFF. The CDR3 DNA follows: TGTGCCAGCAGCCAAGCGATCAGGGGCAGTGAAGCTTTCTTT.

There are many counts of this clonotype. The rearrangement links TRBV2 to TRBJ1-1, with D possibly being TRBD1 (5 bases). The CDR3 spans 13 residues. Germline V gives CDR1 SNHLY, CDR2 FYNNEI. V was pared by 5 bases and J by 1 base, with 8 bases between. This CDR3 reads CASSTGGNTEAFF. CDR3 DNA sequence: TGTGCCAGCAGTACAGGTGGGAACACTGAAGCTTTCTTT.

This clonotype was seen only a few times. V is TRBV20-1 and J is TRBJ1-6; D perhaps matches TRBD1 (5 bases). There are 10 residues in the CDR3. Germline V lookup: CDR1 DFQATT, CDR2 SNEGSKA (reference sequence). Between the trimmed V and J ends, which lost 5 bases and 9 bases, there was a span of 5 bases. CDR3 DNA sequence: TGCAGTGCTGGGACTTCACCCCTCCACTTT. As protein: CSAGTSPLHF.

There are a few counts of this clonotype. The chain joins TRBV20-1 to TRBJ1-1; perhaps TRBD1 as D (5 bases). Trimming shortened V by 3 bases and J by 5 bases, and 10 bases separated the two germline ends. From germline, CDR1 is DFQATT and CDR2 SNEGSKA (reference sequence). This CDR3 region has 12 residues. The CDR3 here is CSARGGWTEAFF. The CDR3 DNA follows: TGCAGTGCTAGGGGGGGGTGGACTGAAGCTTTCTTT.

In this sample, this clonotype turned up a few times. V is TRBV7-2 and J is TRBJ1-2, with unresolved D. Germline V gene sequence: CDR1 SGHTA, CDR2 FQGNSA. V shed 5 bases and J shed 1 base, with 20 bases lying between them. The CDR3 is made up of 17 amino acids. Here the CDR3 DNA reads TGTGCCAGCAGCCCCCCCCGGACCCAAGCCCTTAACTATGGCTACACCTTC. Translated: CASSPPRTQALNYGYTF.

The chain combines TRBV2 with TRBJ2-1; D might be TRBD2 (6 bases). The CDR3 has 12 amino acids. CDR1 is SNHLY, CDR2 FYNNEI, per germline. Deletions cut 4 bases from V and 8 bases from J, with 9 bases between. In DNA form, the CDR3 reads TGTGCCAGCAGTGTTCGGAGGGATGAGCAGTTCTTC. This encodes CASSVRRDEQFF.

The rearrangement links TRBV7-9 to TRBJ1-6; no clear D. CDR1 and CDR2 (germline): SEHNR, FQNEAQ (reference sequence). V lost 1 base, J lost 5 bases, and 0 bases lay in between. CDR3 length: 12 residues. CDR3: CASSLDNSPLHF. The CDR3 DNA reads TGTGCCAGCAGCTTAGATAATTCACCCCTCCACTTT.

The chain couples TRBV18 to TRBJ1-1; D uncertain. Germline V gene data show CDR1 as KGHSH and CDR2 as LQKENI. The CDR3 is 17 amino acids. Trimming pared 2 bases from V and 1 base from J, leaving 17 bases between. CDR3 region: CASSPTPQTLTNTEAFF. Here the CDR3 DNA reads TGTGCCAGCTCACCAACACCGCAGACATTAACGAACACTGAAGCTTTCTTT.

The rearrangement links TRBV7-9 to TRBJ2-5; 8 nucleotides line up with TRBD2. This CDR3 has 21 amino acids. Germline assignment: CDR1 SEHNR and CDR2 FQNEAQ (reference sequence). V dropped 1 base and J dropped 5; count of bases not matched to a gene: 24. CDR3 sequence: CASSLDRSPAGVQVGRETQYF. The CDR3 DNA follows: TGTGCCAGCAGCTTAGATCGTAGTCCAGCGGGGGTTCAAGTGGGACGGGAGACCCAGTACTTC. The variable domain in full, with the rest retrieved from reference TRBV7-9 and TRBJ2-5, is DTGVSQNPRHKITKRGQNVTFRCDPISEHNRLYWYRQTLGQGPEFLTYFQNEAQLEKSRLLSDRFSAERPKGSFSTLEIQRTEQGDSAMYLCASSLDRSPAGVQVGRETQYFGPGTRLLVL.

This clonotype was recorded at least ten times. The V call is TRBV4-1, the J call TRBJ2-3; D assignment may be TRBD1 or TRBD2 (6 bases each). The germline gives CDR1 MGHRA, CDR2 YSYEKL. This CDR3 spans 16 amino acids. V lost 0 bases and J lost 7, with 17 bases in between. For the CDR3, the DNA is TGCGCCAGCAGCCAAGATTGGTCGGGGGCGCGAAATACGCAGTATTTT. Amino acid sequence: CASSQDWSGARNTQYF.

This clonotype has only a few counts. This sequence joins TRBV18 and TRBJ2-7; maybe TRBD1 (6 bases). The CDR3 totals 13 residues. Looked up from germline, CDR1 is KGHSH and CDR2 is LQKENI. The V and J ends lost 5 bases and 6 bases respectively, with 14 bases between them. CDR3 sequence (DNA): TGTGCCAGCTCAGTACAGGGAACTGGCGAGCAGTACTTC. Its translation: CASSVQGTGEQYF. Based on the CDR3 plus reference TRBV18 and TRBJ2-7, the full variable domain is NAGVMQNPRHLVRRRGQEARLRCSPMKGHSHVYWYRQLPEEGLKFMVYLQKENIIDESGMPKERFSAEFPKEGPSILRIQQVVRGDSAAYFCASSVQGTGEQYFGPGTRLTVT.

The table lists this clonotype with many counts. This chain joins TRBV27 and TRBJ2-7; the match to TRBD2 covers 12 bases. Germline-derived CDR1 and CDR2 are MNHEY and SMNVEV (reference sequence). The CDR3 consists of 17 residues. The J segment lost 0 bases and the V segment lost 5 bases, leaving 8 bases of the junction unmatched. The CDR3 DNA sequence: TGTGCCAGCAGTCGTACCCGGACTAGCGGGGACTCCTACGAGCAGTACTTC. Residues: CASSRTRTSGDSYEQYF.

The CDR3 is CASRQGRQTQYF. The DNA for the CDR3 is TGTGCCAGCAGACAGGGACGGCAGACCCAGTACTTC. V and J are TRBV6-2 or TRBV6-3 and TRBJ2-5; D is possibly TRBD1 (6 bases). CDR3 length equals 12 residues. Looked up from germline, CDR1 is MNHEY and CDR2 is SVGEGT. The V and J ends lost 6 bases and 6 bases respectively, with 11 bases between them.

V gene TRBV12-3 or TRBV12-4 combines with J gene TRBJ2-1; D is perhaps TRBD2 (6 bases). CDR3 length: 12 amino acids. V was shortened by 3 bases and J by 12 bases, with 12 bases between the two germline ends. The CDR3 nucleotides are TGTGCCAGCAGTTTGGAGGGGAGAGGGCAGTTCTTC. This sequence encodes CASSLEGRGQFF.

V and J are TRBV10-3 and TRBJ1-3; 8 nucleotides match TRBD1. The V gene's germline CDR1 is ENHRY and CDR2 SYGVKD. Unmatched junction bases numbered 11, after V lost 10 bases and J lost 0 bases. CDR3 size: 16 residues. The CDR3 region is CATHPGTGRSGNTIYF. The DNA of the CDR3 is TGTGCCACTCACCCCGGGACAGGTCGCTCTGGAAACACCATATATTTT.

The V and J genes are TRBV4-3 and TRBJ2-1, with D maybe TRBD1 (5 bases). The CDR3 is 16 residues long. CDR1 and CDR2 (germline): LGHNA, YSLEER. V lost 0 bases and J lost 7, with 16 bases in between. The CDR3 protein is CASSQDNRILLNEQFF. CDR3 bases: TGCGCCAGCAGCCAAGATAACAGGATCCTCTTAAATGAGCAGTTCTTC.

In this sample, this clonotype turned up many times. This chain links TRBV5-1 with TRBJ1-2, with TRBD1 as a possible D gene (5 bases). Trimming removed 0 bases at V and 2 bases at J, with 11 bases between. This CDR3 is 15 amino acids long. Germline V gene sequence: CDR1 SGHRS, CDR2 YFSETQ. CDR3 in amino acids: CASSLVGDLNYGYTF. CDR3 DNA sequence: TGCGCCAGCAGCTTGGTTGGGGACCTGAACTATGGCTACACCTTC. The full variable domain, rest sourced from reference TRBV5-1 and TRBJ1-2, is KAGVTQTPRYLIKTRGQQVTLSCSPISGHRSVSWYQQTPGQGLQFLFEYFSETQRNKGNFPGRFSGRQFSNSRSEMNVSTLELGDSALYLCASSLVGDLNYGYTFGSGTRLTVV.

The V and J genes are TRBV5-6 and TRBJ2-7; weak D call: TRBD2 (6 bases). Trimming stripped 4 bases from V and 2 bases from J, with 13 bases between. Germline V CDR1 and CDR2: SGHDT, YYEEEE. The CDR3 consists of 14 residues. Written as DNA, the CDR3 is TGTGCCAGCAGCCAGGGACTTCTAACCTACGAGCAGTACTTC. Translation gives CASSQGLLTYEQYF.

CDR3 protein: CSVLSGGTDTQYF. In DNA form, the CDR3 reads TGCAGTGTCCTTAGCGGGGGAACAGATACGCAGTATTTT. The chain joins TRBV20-1 to TRBJ2-3, with 9 bases fitting TRBD2. The CDR3 is made up of 13 amino acids. CDR1 is DFQATT and CDR2 is SNEGSKA in the germline V gene (reference sequence). The junction had 5 bases not matched to a gene; V was cut back by 7 bases and J by 3 bases.

This clonotype appeared a few times. This sequence joins TRBV7-9 and TRBJ2-5; 8 bases are shared with TRBD2. Germline trimming cut 5 bases from V and 1 base from J; bases unmatched to any gene: 6. Germline V CDR1 and CDR2: SEHNR, FQNEAQ (reference sequence). The CDR3 loop spans 15 amino acids. CDR3 DNA sequence: TGTGCCAGCAGCCTCGGACTAGCCCGCCAAGAGACCCAGTACTTC. Its protein is CASSLGLARQETQYF. The entire variable domain, with the rest obtained from reference TRBV7-9 and TRBJ2-5, is as follows: DTGVSQNPRHKITKRGQNVTFRCDPISEHNRLYWYRQTLGQGPEFLTYFQNEAQLEKSRLLSDRFSAERPKGSFSTLEIQRTEQGDSAMYLCASSLGLARQETQYFGPGTRLLVL.

This clonotype was found many times. The gene calls are TRBV5-1 and TRBJ1-2, with no clear D. From germline, CDR1 is SGHRS and CDR2 YFSETQ. Trimming cost V 6 bases and J 7 bases, with 19 bases left between them. This CDR3 contains 14 residues. The chain's CDR3 is CASTSGEISAGYTF. The DNA of the CDR3 is TGCGCCAGCACCAGCGGCGAAATCAGCGCTGGCTACACCTTC.

In this sample, this clonotype turned up once. This chain links TRBV11-1 with TRBJ1-6; TRBD1 is a possible D gene (5 bases). Between the trimmed V and J ends, which lost 5 bases and 7 bases, there was a span of 15 bases. CDR3 length equals 15 residues. The germline V gene has CDR1 SGHAT and CDR2 FQDESV (reference sequence). Here the CDR3 reads CASSPQGSQNSPLHF. CDR3 nucleotides: TGTGCCAGCAGCCCTCAGGGAAGTCAAAATTCACCCCTCCACTTT. Full variable domain (missing parts from reference TRBV11-1 and TRBJ1-6): EAEVAQSPRYKITEKSQAVAFWCDPISGHATLYWYRQILGQGPELLVQFQDESVVDDSQLPKDRFSAERLKGVDSTLKIQPAELGDSAMYLCASSPQGSQNSPLHFGNGTRLTVT.

This clonotype was seen a few times. The chain couples TRBV5-5 to TRBJ2-6; D unresolved. CDR3 size: 15 residues. With 6 bases removed from V and 0 bases from J, the gap between germline ends came to 10 bases. Germline CDR1 SGHKS, CDR2 YYEKEE (reference sequence). CDR3 sequence reads: CASTHFGSGANVLTF. As DNA, the CDR3 is TGTGCCAGCACCCATTTTGGCTCTGGGGCCAACGTCCTGACTTTC. The full variable domain, its missing parts supplied by reference TRBV5-5 and TRBJ2-6, is DAGVTQSPTHLIKTRGQQVTLRCSPISGHKSVSWYQQVLGQGPQFIFQYYEKEERGRGNFPDRFSARQFPNYSSELNVNALLLGDSALYLCASTHFGSGANVLTFGAGSRLTVL.

V is TRBV5-4 and J is TRBJ1-2; 10 bases map to TRBD1. Germline V gene sequence: CDR1 SGHNT, CDR2 YYREEE (reference sequence). The CDR3 covers 15 residues. With 0 bases clipped from V and 6 bases from J, the junction kept 5 bases outside the gene matches. The CDR3 here is CASSLAGTGVDGYTF. CDR3 sequence (DNA): TGTGCCAGCAGCTTGGCCGGGACAGGGGTGGATGGCTACACCTTC. The full variable domain, with the rest looked up from reference TRBV5-4 and TRBJ1-2, is ETGVTQSPTHLIKTRGQQVTLRCSSQSGHNTVSWYQQALGQGPQFIFQYYREEENGRGNFPPRFSGLQFPNYSSELNVNALELDDSALYLCASSLAGTGVDGYTFGSGTRLTVV.